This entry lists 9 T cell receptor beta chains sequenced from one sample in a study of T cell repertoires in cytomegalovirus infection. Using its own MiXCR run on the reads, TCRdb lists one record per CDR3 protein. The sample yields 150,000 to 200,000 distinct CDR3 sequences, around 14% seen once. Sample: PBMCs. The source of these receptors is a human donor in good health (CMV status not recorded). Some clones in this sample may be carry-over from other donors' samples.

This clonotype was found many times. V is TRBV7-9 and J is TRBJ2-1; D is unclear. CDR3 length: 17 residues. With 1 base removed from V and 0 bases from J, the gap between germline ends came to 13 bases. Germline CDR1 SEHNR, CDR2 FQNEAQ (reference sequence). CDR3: CASSLGWGKSSYNEQFF. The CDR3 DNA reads TGTGCCAGCAGCTTAGGGTGGGGAAAGAGCTCCTACAATGAGCAGTTCTTC.

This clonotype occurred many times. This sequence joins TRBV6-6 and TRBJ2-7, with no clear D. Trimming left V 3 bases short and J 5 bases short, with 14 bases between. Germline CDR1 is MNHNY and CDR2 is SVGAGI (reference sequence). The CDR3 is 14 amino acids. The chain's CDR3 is CASSYRDNVDEQYF. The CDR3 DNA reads TGTGCCAGCAGTTATAGGGATAATGTCGACGAGCAGTACTTC.

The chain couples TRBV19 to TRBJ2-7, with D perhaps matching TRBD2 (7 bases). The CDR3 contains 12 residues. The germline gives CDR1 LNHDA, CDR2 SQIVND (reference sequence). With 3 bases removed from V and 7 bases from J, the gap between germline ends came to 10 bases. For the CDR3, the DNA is TGTGCCAGTAGTATCGGGGGGCTTGAGCAGTACTTC. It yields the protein CASSIGGLEQYF.

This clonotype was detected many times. The CDR3 here is CASSTRDREQGANVLTF. The CDR3 nucleotides read TGTGCCAGCAGCACTCGGGACAGGGAACAAGGGGCCAACGTCCTGACTTTC. This chain connects TRBV7-9 to TRBJ2-6; TRBD1 agrees at 9 bases. This CDR3 region has 17 residues. Germline V gene sequence: CDR1 SEHNR, CDR2 FQNEAQ (reference sequence). V shed 5 bases and J 4 bases; nucleotides not matched to a gene: 9.

The CDR3 is CSVQGASAGNTIYF. The CDR3 nucleotides are TGCAGCGTCCAGGGAGCCTCAGCCGGAAACACCATATATTTT. The rearrangement uses TRBV29-1 and TRBJ1-3; D possibly corresponds to TRBD1 (5 bases). The length of the CDR3 is 14 residues. Germline loops: CDR1 SQVTM, CDR2 ANQGSEA. The V end was cut by 6 bases, the J end by 4 bases, with 16 bases between.

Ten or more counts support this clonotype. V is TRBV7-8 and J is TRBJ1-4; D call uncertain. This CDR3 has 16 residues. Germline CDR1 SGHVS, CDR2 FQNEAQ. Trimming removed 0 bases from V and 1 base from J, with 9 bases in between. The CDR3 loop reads CASSLALGVTNEKLFF. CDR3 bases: TGTGCCAGCAGCTTAGCGCTAGGCGTAACTAATGAAAAACTGTTTTTT.

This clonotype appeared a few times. CDR3: CASSQDLAALSYNEQFF. The CDR3 nucleotides read TGCGCCAGCAGCCAAGATCTAGCGGCCCTATCCTACAATGAGCAGTTCTTC. The chain uses TRBV4-1 and TRBJ2-1, with TRBD2 matching over 7 bases. After removal of 0 bases from V and 1 base from J, the junction contained 6 bases not matched to a gene. This CDR3 comprises 17 residues. CDR1 is MGHRA and CDR2 is YSYEKL in the germline V gene.

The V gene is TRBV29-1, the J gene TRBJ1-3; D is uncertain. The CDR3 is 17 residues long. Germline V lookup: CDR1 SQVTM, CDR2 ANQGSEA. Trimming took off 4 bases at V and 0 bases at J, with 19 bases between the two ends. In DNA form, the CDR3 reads TGCAGCGTTGTATTCGTAACCTCCGCTGGCTCTGGAAACACCATATATTTT. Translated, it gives CSVVFVTSAGSGNTIYF.

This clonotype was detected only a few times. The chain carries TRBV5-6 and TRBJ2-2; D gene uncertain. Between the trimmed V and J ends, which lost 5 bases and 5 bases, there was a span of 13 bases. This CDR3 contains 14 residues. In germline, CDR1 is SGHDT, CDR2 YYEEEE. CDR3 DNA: TGTGCCAGCAGGATCGCTATGCGGACCGGGGAGCTGTTTTTT. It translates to CASRIAMRTGELFF.